This T cell receptor beta chain was observed in a study of blood T cell repertoires in COVID-19. At the level of the study: Samples representing acute and convalescent COVID-19 were sourced from the United States, Italy and Spain.

A word on this clone: The sample contains more than one DNA sequence encoding this CDR3.

The CDR3 extends over 15 amino acids. Per the germline V gene, CDR1 is MNHEY and CDR2 is SVGAGI. V lost 2 bases, J lost 4 bases, and 12 bases lay in between. Study members were between roughly 18 and 90 years old and lived in approximately 25 US regions. Clones were sequenced by immunoSEQ multiplex PCR, and TCRdb holds only the in-frame ones, with some missing. The sample carries under 300,000 clones, 75% to 90% recorded once. The sample comprised PBMCs or T cells enriched from blood (not recorded which). V gene TRBV6-5 combines with J gene TRBJ1-3; weak D call: TRBD1 (5 bases). The TCR comes from a woman in her thirties with acute COVID-19. DNA for the CDR3: TGTGCCAGCAGTTACCGCGGGGGGAGCGGAAACACCATATATTTT. Translated, it gives CASSYRGGSGNTIYF.